This T cell receptor beta chain was observed in a study of sequential checkpoint blockade in melanoma. The sample's treatment: randomized to nivolumab then ipilimumab (arm A) or the reverse (arm B). No patient had prior DNA-damaging chemotherapy. Profiling relied on immunoSEQ multiplex PCR, and the TCRdb table lists in-frame clones only, not all of them. The sample lists roughly 30,000 clones; 80% to 90% were seen once. The germline V and J ends were trimmed by 4 bases and 8 bases, with 12 bases remaining between them. The CDR3 is made up of 13 amino acids. CDR1 and CDR2 from the germline V gene are SGHVS and FQNEAQ.

The TCR sequence derives from a human donor with melanoma. The genes are TRBV7-8 and TRBJ2-1, with a possible D match to TRBD2 (5 bases). The sample in question was CD8+ T cells sorted from blood (inferred from file names), obtained from a patient given nivolumab and ipilimumab in sequence. CDR3 residues: CASSSDLMDEQFF. The CDR3, as DNA: TGTGCCAGCAGCTCGGACTTAATGGATGAGCAGTTCTTC.